The 5 T cell receptor beta chains reported below all come from one sample, sequenced in a study of control samples from healthy donors and cancer patients. Some clones are missing from TCRdb's copy, which holds only in-frame ones; the method was immunoSEQ multiplex PCR. Of 50,000 to 55,000 clones in the sample, roughly 87% are singletons; the top ten hold roughly an eighth. Sequenced material: PBMCs. All receptors derive from a man aged 55-75 years with head and neck cancer.

This clone has just one count. V and J are TRBV4-3 and TRBJ1-1, with no clear D. CDR1 and CDR2 from the germline V gene are LGHNA and YSLEER. With 6 bases removed from V and 2 bases from J, the gap between germline ends came to 13 bases. The CDR3 extends over 14 amino acids. CDR3 protein: CASSPDGVNTEAFF. The CDR3 DNA sequence: TGCGCCAGCAGTCCAGACGGAGTTAACACTGAAGCTTTCTTT.

J is TRBJ1-4 and V is TRBV5-6; no reliable D call. The CDR3 runs to 15 residues. The germline gives CDR1 SGHDT, CDR2 YYEEEE. V was pared by 3 bases and J by 0 bases, with 9 bases between. The CDR3 spells CASSSQQATNEKLFF. The CDR3 DNA follows: TGTGCCAGCAGCTCACAGCAGGCAACTAATGAAAAACTGTTTTTT.

The chain has TRBV7-8 and TRBJ1-5; maybe TRBD1 (5 bases). Germline CDR1 SGHVS, CDR2 FQNEAQ. Trimming stripped 4 bases from V and 2 bases from J, with 12 bases between. The CDR3 contains 15 residues. The CDR3 bases are TGTGCCAGCAGCTCTAACCAGGGCGGCAATCAGCCCCAGCATTTT. Translating it yields CASSSNQGGNQPQHF.

The chain carries TRBV6-1 and TRBJ2-2; 15 bases match TRBD2. Germline V lookup: CDR1 MNHNS, CDR2 SASEGT. The CDR3 is 16 amino acids. Trimming took 4 bases from V and 6 from J; bases not matched to a gene: 3. This chain's CDR3 is CASSGRTSGRAGELFF. CDR3 sequence (DNA): TGTGCCAGCAGTGGCCGGACTAGCGGGAGGGCCGGGGAGCTGTTTTTT.

This sequence joins TRBV19 and TRBJ1-1, with 7 positions matching TRBD1. The germline V gene has CDR1 LNHDA and CDR2 SQIVND (reference sequence). The CDR3 is 12 amino acids. V shed 2 bases and J 9 bases; nucleotides not matched to a gene: 3. The CDR3 is CASSIRRGQAFF. Written as DNA, the CDR3 is TGTGCCAGTAGTATAAGAAGGGGGCAAGCTTTCTTT.